These T cell receptor beta chains were read from a single sample in a study of cytomegalovirus exposure and HLA in healthy donors. Data came from immunoSEQ multiplex PCR; TCRdb stores just in-frame clones and leaves some out. This sample has 70,000 to 85,000 clones; about 95% occur once, and the top ten carry 1.5% to 2%. The sequencing sample was made of PBMCs. Receptor source: a woman younger than 30 in good health and CMV-seropositive. Each CDR3 is given with its conserved first and last residue. Each record gives: V gene, D gene, J gene, clone size, CDR3 protein, CDR3 DNA. The D gene is left open where the match is weak. Clone size appears in some rows only: once, few, many, or a class for an expanded clone.

V: TRBV7-9
D: NA
J: TRBJ1-1
size: NA
CDR3: CASSPAGRGGNTEAFF
DNA: TGTGCCAGCAGCCCCGCGGGGAGGGGAGGGAACACTGAAGCTTTCTTT

V: TRBV7-2
D: TRBD2
J: TRBJ2-1
size: NA
CDR3: CASSLGGLAGRPYNEQFF
DNA: TGTGCCAGCAGCTTGGGTGGCCTAGCGGGAAGACCCTACAATGAGCAGTTCTTC

V: TRBV27
D: NA
J: TRBJ1-5
size: NA
CDR3: CASRPHSTYSNQPQHF
DNA: TGTGCCAGCAGGCCCCACAGTACATATAGCAATCAGCCCCAGCATTTT

V: TRBV30
D: NA
J: TRBJ1-1
size: NA
CDR3: CAWSLESEAFF
DNA: TGTGCCTGGAGCCTCGAGAGTGAAGCTTTCTTT

V: TRBV10-3
D: TRBD2
J: TRBJ2-2
size: NA
CDR3: CAIGGTSGRAGELFF
DNA: TGTGCCATCGGCGGGACTAGCGGGAGAGCCGGGGAGCTGTTTTTT

V: TRBV5-6
D: NA
J: TRBJ1-5
size: NA
CDR3: CASSGGGSNQPQHF
DNA: TGTGCCAGCAGCGGTGGCGGTAGCAATCAGCCCCAGCATTTT

V: TRBV5-4
D: TRBD1
J: TRBJ2-2
size: NA
CDR3: CASSDTGQATGELFF
DNA: TGTGCCAGCAGCGACACGGGACAGGCCACCGGGGAGCTGTTTTTT

V: TRBV29-1
D: NA
J: TRBJ2-1
size: NA
CDR3: CSVQTSGATNEQFF
DNA: TGCAGCGTCCAGACGTCAGGGGCGACCAATGAGCAGTTCTTC

V: TRBV5-1
D: TRBD1
J: TRBJ1-4
size: NA
CDR3: CASSSGQETEKLFF
DNA: TGCGCCAGCAGCTCGGGACAGGAGACTGAAAAACTGTTTTTT

V: TRBV6-5
D: NA
J: TRBJ1-1
size: once
CDR3: CASGRGAAFF
DNA: TGTGCCAGCGGGCGGGGGGCAGCTTTCTTT

V: TRBV29-1
D: TRBD2
J: TRBJ2-2
size: NA
CDR3: CSVEVSGRNTGELFF
DNA: TGCAGCGTAGAAGTTAGCGGGAGGAACACCGGGGAGCTGTTTTTT

V: TRBV19
D: TRBD1
J: TRBJ1-5
size: NA
CDR3: CASRGGLGQGTSGNQPQHF
DNA: TGTGCCAGTAGGGGGGGGCTGGGACAGGGGACGTCGGGCAATCAGCCCCAGCATTTT

V: TRBV18
D: NA
J: TRBJ2-3
size: NA
CDR3: CASSLVGNRQTDTQYF
DNA: TGTGCCAGCTCACTCGTTGGAAATAGACAAACAGATACGCAGTATTTT

V: TRBV13
D: TRBD2
J: TRBJ2-1
size: NA
CDR3: CASSLRLLAGPTYNEQFF
DNA: TGTGCCAGCAGCTTAAGGCTGTTAGCGGGACCCACCTACAATGAGCAGTTCTTC

V: TRBV7-2
D: TRBD1
J: TRBJ1-1
size: NA
CDR3: CASSSPQGVGAFF
DNA: TGTGCCAGCAGCTCCCCCCAGGGGGTGGGAGCTTTCTTT

V: TRBV5-6
D: TRBD2
J: TRBJ2-1
size: NA
CDR3: CASSLAGDLNEQFF
DNA: TGTGCCAGCAGCTTAGCGGGGGATCTCAATGAGCAGTTCTTC

V: TRBV19
D: TRBD1
J: TRBJ1-1
size: NA
CDR3: CASSPTTGGTEAFF
DNA: TGTGCCAGTAGCCCGACCACAGGGGGGACTGAAGCTTTCTTT

V: TRBV6-1
D: TRBD1
J: TRBJ1-5
size: NA
CDR3: CASSESSGGAGQPQHF
DNA: TGTGCCAGCAGTGAGAGCTCAGGGGGCGCGGGCCAGCCCCAGCATTTT

V: TRBV28
D: TRBD2
J: TRBJ2-5
size: NA
CDR3: CASSLGGGGTQYF
DNA: TGTGCCAGCAGTTTAGGCGGGGGGGGGACCCAGTACTTC

V: TRBV4-1
D: NA
J: TRBJ2-3
size: NA
CDR3: CASSQDRGVDTQYF
DNA: TGCGCCAGCAGCCAAGACAGGGGTGTAGATACGCAGTATTTT

V: TRBV6-1
D: NA
J: TRBJ1-2
size: once
CDR3: CASTESNYGYTF
DNA: TGTGCCAGCACCGAGTCTAACTATGGCTACACCTTC

V: TRBV18
D: TRBD1
J: TRBJ1-5
size: NA
CDR3: CASSPTDRVVSNQPQHF
DNA: TGTGCCAGCTCCCCCACGGACAGGGTGGTTAGCAATCAGCCCCAGCATTTT

V: TRBV27
D: TRBD1
J: TRBJ2-1
size: NA
CDR3: CASSLGTGYGEQFF
DNA: TGTGCCAGCAGTTTAGGGACAGGGTATGGCGAGCAGTTCTTC

V: TRBV7-9
D: NA
J: TRBJ1-5
size: NA
CDR3: CASSLAGSGNQPQHF
DNA: TGTGCCAGCAGCTTAGCAGGGAGTGGCAATCAGCCCCAGCATTTT

V: TRBV6-1
D: NA
J: TRBJ1-6
size: NA
CDR3: CASSRQAAKNSPLHF
DNA: TGTGCCAGCAGCCGACAGGCCGCCAAGAATTCACCCCTCCACTTT

V: TRBV27
D: NA
J: TRBJ1-1
size: NA
CDR3: CASSLSLGLAEAFF
DNA: TGTGCCAGCAGTTTATCGCTGGGCCTTGCTGAAGCTTTCTTT

V: TRBV5-1
D: NA
J: TRBJ2-3
size: NA
CDR3: CASSLDLEGLEDTQYF
DNA: TGCGCCAGCAGCTTAGATCTCGAGGGCCTTGAGGATACGCAGTATTTT

V: TRBV19
D: NA
J: TRBJ1-2
size: NA
CDR3: CASSMARGAYGYTF
DNA: TGTGCCAGTAGTATGGCCCGCGGTGCCTATGGCTACACCTTC

V: TRBV9
D: TRBD2
J: TRBJ2-2
size: NA
CDR3: CASSPSGLSTGELFF
DNA: TGTGCCAGCAGCCCTTCGGGACTATCCACCGGGGAGCTGTTTTTT

V: TRBV6-5
D: NA
J: TRBJ1-2
size: NA
CDR3: CASSSNNYGYTF
DNA: TGTGCCAGCAGTTCTAACAACTATGGCTACACCTTC

V: TRBV5-1
D: TRBD1
J: TRBJ2-3
size: NA
CDR3: CASSFRTGRSDTQYF
DNA: TGCGCCAGCAGCTTCCGGACAGGTCGTTCCGATACGCAGTATTTT

V: TRBV6-5
D: NA
J: TRBJ1-2
size: NA
CDR3: CASSRTGHGNYGYTF
DNA: TGTGCCAGCAGTCGAACGGGACACGGTAACTATGGCTACACCTTC

V: TRBV10-3
D: NA
J: TRBJ2-3
size: NA
CDR3: CAISELKRANTDTQYF
DNA: TGTGCCATCAGTGAATTAAAGCGGGCGAACACAGATACGCAGTATTTT

V: TRBV5-6
D: NA
J: TRBJ2-1
size: NA
CDR3: CASSFLQPHEQFF
DNA: TGTGCCAGCAGCTTTTTACAGCCCCATGAGCAGTTCTTC

V: TRBV5-6
D: NA
J: TRBJ1-1
size: NA
CDR3: CASSLNPGDTEAFF
DNA: TGTGCCAGCAGCTTGAACCCCGGAGACACTGAAGCTTTCTTT

V: TRBV6-5
D: TRBD1
J: TRBJ1-1
size: once
CDR3: CASSYSVQGANTEAFF
DNA: TGTGCCAGCAGTTACTCAGTTCAGGGGGCAAACACTGAAGCTTTCTTT

V: TRBV11-2
D: TRBD1
J: TRBJ1-2
size: NA
CDR3: CASSLVRTGGDYGYTF
DNA: TGTGCCAGCAGCTTAGTTAGGACAGGGGGGGACTATGGCTACACCTTC

V: TRBV19
D: NA
J: TRBJ2-6
size: NA
CDR3: CASSTPDDSGANVLTF
DNA: TGTGCCAGTAGTACCCCAGATGACTCTGGGGCCAACGTCCTGACTTTC

V: TRBV5-1
D: NA
J: TRBJ2-1
size: NA
CDR3: CASSLGGGAESYNEQFF
DNA: TGCGCCAGCAGCTTAGGTGGGGGGGCCGAATCCTACAATGAGCAGTTCTTC

V: TRBV5-1
D: NA
J: TRBJ2-2
size: NA
CDR3: CASSPRGSDTGELFF
DNA: TGCGCCAGCAGCCCCCGGGGGTCCGACACCGGGGAGCTGTTTTTT

V: TRBV6-4
D: TRBD2
J: TRBJ2-1
size: NA
CDR3: CASSDSRAGDYNEQFF
DNA: TGTGCCAGCAGTGACTCAAGGGCGGGGGATTACAATGAGCAGTTCTTC

V: TRBV7-9
D: NA
J: TRBJ2-7
size: NA
CDR3: CASSLSEAQYF
DNA: TGTGCCAGCAGCCTGTCCGAGGCGCAGTACTTC